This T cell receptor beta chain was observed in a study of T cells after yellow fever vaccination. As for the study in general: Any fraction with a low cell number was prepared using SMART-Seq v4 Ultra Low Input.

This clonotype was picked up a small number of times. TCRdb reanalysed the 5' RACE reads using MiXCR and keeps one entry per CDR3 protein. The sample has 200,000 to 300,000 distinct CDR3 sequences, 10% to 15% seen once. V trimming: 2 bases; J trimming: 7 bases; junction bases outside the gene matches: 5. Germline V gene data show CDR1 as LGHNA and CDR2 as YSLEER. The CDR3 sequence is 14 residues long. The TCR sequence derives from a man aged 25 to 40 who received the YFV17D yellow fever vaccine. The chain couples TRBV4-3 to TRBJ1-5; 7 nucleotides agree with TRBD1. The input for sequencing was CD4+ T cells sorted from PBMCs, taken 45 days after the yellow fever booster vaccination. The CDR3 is CASSQRTGGQPQHF. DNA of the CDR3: TGCGCCAGCAGCCAACGGACAGGCGGGCAGCCCCAGCATTTT.